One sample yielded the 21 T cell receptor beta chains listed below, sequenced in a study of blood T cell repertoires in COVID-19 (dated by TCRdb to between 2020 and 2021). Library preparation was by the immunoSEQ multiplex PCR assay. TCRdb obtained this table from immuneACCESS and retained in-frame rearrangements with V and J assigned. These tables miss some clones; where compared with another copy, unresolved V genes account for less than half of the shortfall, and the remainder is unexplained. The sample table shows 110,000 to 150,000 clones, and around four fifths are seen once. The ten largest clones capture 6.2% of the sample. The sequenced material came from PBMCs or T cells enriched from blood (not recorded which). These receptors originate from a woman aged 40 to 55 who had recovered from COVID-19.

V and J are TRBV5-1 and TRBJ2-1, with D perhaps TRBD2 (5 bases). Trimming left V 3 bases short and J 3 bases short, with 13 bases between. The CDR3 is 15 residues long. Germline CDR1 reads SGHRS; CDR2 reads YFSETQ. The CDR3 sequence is CASSSSDGIYNEQFF. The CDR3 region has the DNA TGCGCCAGCAGCTCCTCGGACGGGATCTACAATGAGCAGTTCTTC.

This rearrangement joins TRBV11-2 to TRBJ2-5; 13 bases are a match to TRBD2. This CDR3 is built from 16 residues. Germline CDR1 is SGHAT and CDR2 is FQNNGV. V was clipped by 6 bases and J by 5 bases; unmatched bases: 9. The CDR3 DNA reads TGTGCCAGCAGTCTCACTAGCGGGGGGGCCCGGGAGACCCAGTACTTC. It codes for CASSLTSGGARETQYF.

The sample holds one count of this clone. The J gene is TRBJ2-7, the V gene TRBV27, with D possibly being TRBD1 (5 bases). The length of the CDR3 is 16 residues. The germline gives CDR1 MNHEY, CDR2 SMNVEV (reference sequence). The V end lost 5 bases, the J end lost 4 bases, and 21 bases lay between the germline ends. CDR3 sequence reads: CASSPGLGALVYEQYF. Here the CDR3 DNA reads TGTGCCAGCAGTCCGGGCCTAGGGGCCCTTGTTTACGAGCAGTACTTC.

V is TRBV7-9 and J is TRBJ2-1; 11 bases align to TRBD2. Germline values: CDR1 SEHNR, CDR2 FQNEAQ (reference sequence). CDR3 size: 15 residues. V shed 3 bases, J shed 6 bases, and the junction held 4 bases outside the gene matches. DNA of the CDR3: TGTGCCAGCAGCTTCCTAGCGGGAGGTACCAATGAGCAGTTCTTC. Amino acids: CASSFLAGGTNEQFF.

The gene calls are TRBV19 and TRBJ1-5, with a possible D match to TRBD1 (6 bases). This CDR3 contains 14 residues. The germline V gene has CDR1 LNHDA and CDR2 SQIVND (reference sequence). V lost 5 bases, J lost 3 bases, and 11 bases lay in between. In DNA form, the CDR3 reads TGTGCCAGTAGTTTTCAGGGGTCCAATCAGCCCCAGCATTTT. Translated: CASSFQGSNQPQHF.

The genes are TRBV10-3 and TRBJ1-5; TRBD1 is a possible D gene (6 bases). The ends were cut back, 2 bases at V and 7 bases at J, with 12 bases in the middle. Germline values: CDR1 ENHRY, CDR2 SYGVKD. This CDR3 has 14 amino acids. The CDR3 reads CAISEGAGDQPQHF. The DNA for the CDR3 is TGTGCCATCAGTGAGGGGGCAGGGGACCAGCCCCAGCATTTT.

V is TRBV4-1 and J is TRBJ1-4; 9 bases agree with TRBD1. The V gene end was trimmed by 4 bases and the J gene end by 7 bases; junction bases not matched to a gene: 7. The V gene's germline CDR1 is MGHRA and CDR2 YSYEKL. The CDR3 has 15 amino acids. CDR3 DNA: TGCGCCAGCAGCCCCCGGACAGGGGCGTCTGAAAAACTGTTTTTT. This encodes CASSPRTGASEKLFF.

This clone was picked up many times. The CDR3 DNA follows: TGTGCCAGCAGCAGATTAGCGGAAGGCACCGGGGAGCTGTTTTTT. It encodes CASSRLAEGTGELFF. The V call is TRBV9, the J call TRBJ2-2; D is perhaps TRBD2 (6 bases). Germline CDR1 reads SGDLS; CDR2 reads YYNGEE. The germline V and J ends were trimmed by 4 bases and 4 bases, with 14 bases remaining between them. CDR3 length equals 15 residues.

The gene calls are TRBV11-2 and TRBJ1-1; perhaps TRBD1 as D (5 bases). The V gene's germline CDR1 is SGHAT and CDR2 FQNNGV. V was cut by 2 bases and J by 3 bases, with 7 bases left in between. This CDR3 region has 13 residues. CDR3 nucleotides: TGTGCCAGCAGCTTACCAGGGTACACTGAAGCTTTCTTT. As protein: CASSLPGYTEAFF.

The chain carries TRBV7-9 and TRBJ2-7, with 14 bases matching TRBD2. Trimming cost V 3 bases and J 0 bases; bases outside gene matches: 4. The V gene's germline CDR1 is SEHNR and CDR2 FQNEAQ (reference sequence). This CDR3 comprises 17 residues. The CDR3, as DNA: TGTGCCAGCAGCTTGACTAGCGGGGGGGAAAGCTCCTACGAGCAGTACTTC. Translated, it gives CASSLTSGGESSYEQYF.

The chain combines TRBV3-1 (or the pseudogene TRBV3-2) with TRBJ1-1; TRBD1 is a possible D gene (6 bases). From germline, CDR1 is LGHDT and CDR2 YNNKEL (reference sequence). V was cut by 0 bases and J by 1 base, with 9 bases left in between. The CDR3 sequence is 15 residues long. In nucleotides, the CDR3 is TGTGCCAGCAGCCAAGAGTACAGGGAGAACACTGAAGCTTTCTTT. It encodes CASSQEYRENTEAFF.

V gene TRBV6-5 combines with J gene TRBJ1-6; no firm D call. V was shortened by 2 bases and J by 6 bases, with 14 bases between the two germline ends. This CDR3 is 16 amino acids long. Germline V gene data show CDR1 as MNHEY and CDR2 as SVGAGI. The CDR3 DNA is TGTGCCAGCAGTTACCGGATTCGACGGGGTAATTCACCCCTCCACTTT. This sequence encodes CASSYRIRRGNSPLHF.

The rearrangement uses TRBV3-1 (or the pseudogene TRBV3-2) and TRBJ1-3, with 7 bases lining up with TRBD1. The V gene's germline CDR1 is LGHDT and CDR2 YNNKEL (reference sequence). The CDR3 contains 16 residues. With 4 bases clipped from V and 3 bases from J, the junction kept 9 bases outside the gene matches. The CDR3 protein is CASSLRTGGGGNTIYF. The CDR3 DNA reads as TGTGCCAGCAGCCTCCGGACAGGTGGAGGTGGAAACACCATATATTTT.

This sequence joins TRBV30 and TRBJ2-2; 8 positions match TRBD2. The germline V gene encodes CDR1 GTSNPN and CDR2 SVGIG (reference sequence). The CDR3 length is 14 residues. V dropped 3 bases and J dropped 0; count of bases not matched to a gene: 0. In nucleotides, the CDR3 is TGTGCCTGGAGGCGGGGGGCGAACACCGGGGAGCTGTTTTTT. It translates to CAWRRGANTGELFF.

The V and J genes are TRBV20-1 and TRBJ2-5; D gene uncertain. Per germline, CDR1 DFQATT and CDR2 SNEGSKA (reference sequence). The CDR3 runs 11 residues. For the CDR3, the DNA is TGCAGCACCCAGTCCCAAGAGACCCAGTACTTC. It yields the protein CSTQSQETQYF.

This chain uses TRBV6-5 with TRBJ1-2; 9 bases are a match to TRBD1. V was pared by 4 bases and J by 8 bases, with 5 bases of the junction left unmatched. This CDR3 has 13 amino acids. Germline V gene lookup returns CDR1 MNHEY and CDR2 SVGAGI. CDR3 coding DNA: TGTGCCAGCAGTTTCACAGGGGGCGACGGCTACACCTTC. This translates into CASSFTGGDGYTF.

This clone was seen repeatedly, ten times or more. The CDR3 DNA reads as TGTGCCAGCAGCTTTCCAGGTTCACCCCTCCACTTT. It encodes CASSFPGSPLHF. The rearrangement uses TRBV11-2 and TRBJ1-6; no reliable D call. The length of the CDR3 is 12 residues. Trimming took 3 bases from V and 9 from J, leaving 6 bases between them. Germline V gene lookup returns CDR1 SGHAT and CDR2 FQNNGV.

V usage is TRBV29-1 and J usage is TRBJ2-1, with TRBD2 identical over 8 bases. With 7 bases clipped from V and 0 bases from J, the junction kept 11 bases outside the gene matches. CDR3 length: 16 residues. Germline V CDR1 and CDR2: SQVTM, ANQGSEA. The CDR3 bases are TGCAGCGGAGCGGGAGCCTCAAGGAGCTCCTACAATGAGCAGTTCTTC. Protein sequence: CSGAGASRSSYNEQFF.

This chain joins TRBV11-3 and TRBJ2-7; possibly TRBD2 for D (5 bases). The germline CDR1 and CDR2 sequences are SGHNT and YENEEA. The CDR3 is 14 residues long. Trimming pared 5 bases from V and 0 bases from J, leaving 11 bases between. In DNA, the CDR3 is TGTGCCAGCAGCCTTCGGGCGGGCTCCTACGAGCAGTACTTC. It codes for CASSLRAGSYEQYF.

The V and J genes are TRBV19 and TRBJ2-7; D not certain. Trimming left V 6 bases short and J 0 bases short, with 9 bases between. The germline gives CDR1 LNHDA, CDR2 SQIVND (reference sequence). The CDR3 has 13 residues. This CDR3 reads CASSGSSSYEQYF. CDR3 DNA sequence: TGTGCCAGTAGCGGGTCGAGCTCCTACGAGCAGTACTTC.

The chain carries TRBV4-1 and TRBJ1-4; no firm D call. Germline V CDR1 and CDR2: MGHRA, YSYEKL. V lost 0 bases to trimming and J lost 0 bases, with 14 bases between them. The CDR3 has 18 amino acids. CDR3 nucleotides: TGCGCCAGCAGCCAAGATCCTCCCTCATCTACAACTAATGAAAAACTGTTTTTT. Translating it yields CASSQDPPSSTTNEKLFF.